This TCR beta chain was captured in a study of blood T cell repertoires in COVID-19. Study-wide context: Acute-phase and convalescent COVID-19 samples originated in the United States, Italy and Spain. PBMCs, B-cell-depleted T cells, or T cells were the source of the cDNA or gDNA that made up the material.

Per the authors' pipeline: Cell counts per sample came from amplifying reference gene primers. This table comes from immunoSEQ multiplex PCR, and its TCRdb copy is limited to in-frame clones, with some not included. The V and J calls and clone size come from that table; D and trimming were worked out from the DNA. The table shows 80,000 to 95,000 clones, with over 70% occurring only once. The CDR3 is made up of 14 amino acids. The germline V gene encodes CDR1 SEHNR and CDR2 FQNEAQ (reference sequence). The V and J ends lost 1 base and 9 bases, in that order; junction bases with no gene match: 5. The rearrangement links TRBV7-9 to TRBJ2-3, with 9 bases matching TRBD2. The receptor's source is a woman of 80 years or more with active or convalescent COVID-19. Material: peripheral blood. CDR3 amino acids: CASSLVSGGRTQYF. CDR3 DNA sequence: TGTGCCAGCAGCTTAGTTAGCGGGGGCCGAACGCAGTATTTT.